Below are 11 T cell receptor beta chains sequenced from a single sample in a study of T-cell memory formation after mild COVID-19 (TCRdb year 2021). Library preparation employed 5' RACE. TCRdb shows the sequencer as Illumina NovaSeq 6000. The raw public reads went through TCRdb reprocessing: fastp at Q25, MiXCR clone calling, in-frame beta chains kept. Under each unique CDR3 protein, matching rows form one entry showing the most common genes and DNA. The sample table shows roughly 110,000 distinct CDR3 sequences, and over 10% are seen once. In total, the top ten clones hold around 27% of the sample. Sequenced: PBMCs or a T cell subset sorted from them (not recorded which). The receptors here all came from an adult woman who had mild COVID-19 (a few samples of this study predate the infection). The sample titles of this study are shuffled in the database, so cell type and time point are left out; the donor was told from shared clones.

CDR3 residues: CASSHDGGGYTF. CDR3 sequence (DNA): TGTGCCAGCAGCCATGATGGGGGAGGCTACACCTTC. The chain is built from TRBV12-3 or TRBV12-4 and TRBJ1-2; D is possibly TRBD1 (5 bases). The CDR3 is 12 residues long. The V end lost 6 bases, the J end lost 8 bases, and 13 bases lay between the germline ends.

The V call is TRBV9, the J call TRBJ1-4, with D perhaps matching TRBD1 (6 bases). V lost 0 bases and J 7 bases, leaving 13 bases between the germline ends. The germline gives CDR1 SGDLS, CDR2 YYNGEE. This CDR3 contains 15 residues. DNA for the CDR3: TGTGCCAGCAGCGTAGGGGACAAACTTGGTGAAAAACTGTTTTTT. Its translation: CASSVGDKLGEKLFF.

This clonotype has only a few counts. The CDR3 reads CASSKPPEGGHRNTEAFF. CDR3 DNA: TGTGCCAGCAGCAAACCCCCTGAGGGAGGCCACCGGAACACTGAAGCTTTCTTT. This chain connects TRBV7-9 to TRBJ1-1; D unresolved. Trimming stripped 5 bases from V and 1 base from J, with 23 bases between. Germline loops: CDR1 SEHNR, CDR2 FQNEAQ (reference sequence). This CDR3 contains 18 residues.

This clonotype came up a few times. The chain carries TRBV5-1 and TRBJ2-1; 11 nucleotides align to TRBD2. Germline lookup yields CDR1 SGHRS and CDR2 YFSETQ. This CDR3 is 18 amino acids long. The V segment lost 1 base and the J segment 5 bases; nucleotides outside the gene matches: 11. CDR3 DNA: TGCGCCAGCAGCTTGTTCCTTCTGGGGACTAGCGGCGACAATGAGCAGTTCTTC. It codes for CASSLFLLGTSGDNEQFF.

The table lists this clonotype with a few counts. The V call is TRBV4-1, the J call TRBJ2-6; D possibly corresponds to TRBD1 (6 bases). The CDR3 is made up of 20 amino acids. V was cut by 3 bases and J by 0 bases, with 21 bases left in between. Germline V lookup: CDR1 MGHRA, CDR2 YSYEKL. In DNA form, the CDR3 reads TGCGCCAGCAGCCAGGGGGTGACAGGCCTAATGATCTCTGGGGCCAACGTCCTGACTTTC. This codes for CASSQGVTGLMISGANVLTF.

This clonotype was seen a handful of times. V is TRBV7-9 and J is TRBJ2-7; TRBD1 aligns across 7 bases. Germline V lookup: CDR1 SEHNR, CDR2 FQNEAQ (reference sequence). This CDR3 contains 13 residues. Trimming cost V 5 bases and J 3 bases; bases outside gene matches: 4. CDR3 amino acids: CASSKRDSYEQYF. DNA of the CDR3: TGTGCCAGCAGCAAGAGGGACAGCTACGAGCAGTACTTC.

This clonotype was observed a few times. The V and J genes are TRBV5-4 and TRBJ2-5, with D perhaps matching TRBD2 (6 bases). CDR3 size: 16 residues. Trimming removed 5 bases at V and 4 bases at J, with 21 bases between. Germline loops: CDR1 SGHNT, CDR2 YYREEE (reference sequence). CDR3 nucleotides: TGTGCCAGCAGTCCAGCTCCCCCAGAGGGAGGAGAGACCCAGTACTTC. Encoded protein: CASSPAPPEGGETQYF. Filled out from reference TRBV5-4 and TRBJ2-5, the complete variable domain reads ETGVTQSPTHLIKTRGQQVTLRCSSQSGHNTVSWYQQALGQGPQFIFQYYREEENGRGNFPPRFSGLQFPNYSSELNVNALELDDSALYLCASSPAPPEGGETQYFGPGTRLLVL.

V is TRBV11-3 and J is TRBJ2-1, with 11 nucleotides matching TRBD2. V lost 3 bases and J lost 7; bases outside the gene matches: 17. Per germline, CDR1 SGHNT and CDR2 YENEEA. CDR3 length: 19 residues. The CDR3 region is CASSFEPLAGGRDLNEQFF. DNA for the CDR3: TGTGCCAGCAGCTTCGAGCCGCTAGCGGGAGGTCGGGATTTGAATGAGCAGTTCTTC.

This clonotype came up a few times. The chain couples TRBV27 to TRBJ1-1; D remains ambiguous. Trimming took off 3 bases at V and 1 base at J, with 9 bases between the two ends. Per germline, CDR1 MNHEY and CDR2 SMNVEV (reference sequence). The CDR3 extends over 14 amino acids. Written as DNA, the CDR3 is TGTGCCAGCAGTTTCGGGAACCCGAACACTGAAGCTTTCTTT. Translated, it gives CASSFGNPNTEAFF.

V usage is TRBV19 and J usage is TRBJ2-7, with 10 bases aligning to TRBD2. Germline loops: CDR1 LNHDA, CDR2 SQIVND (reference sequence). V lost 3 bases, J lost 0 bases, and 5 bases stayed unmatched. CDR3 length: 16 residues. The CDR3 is CASSISLAGSSYEQYF. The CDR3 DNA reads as TGTGCCAGTAGTATCTCACTAGCGGGGTCCTCCTACGAGCAGTACTTC.

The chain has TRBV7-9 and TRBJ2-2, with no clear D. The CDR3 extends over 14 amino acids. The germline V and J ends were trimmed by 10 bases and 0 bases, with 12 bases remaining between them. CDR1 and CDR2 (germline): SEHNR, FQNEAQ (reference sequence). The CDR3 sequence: CATLSSSNTGELFF. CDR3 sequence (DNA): TGTGCCACACTAAGCAGCTCGAACACCGGGGAGCTGTTTTTT.